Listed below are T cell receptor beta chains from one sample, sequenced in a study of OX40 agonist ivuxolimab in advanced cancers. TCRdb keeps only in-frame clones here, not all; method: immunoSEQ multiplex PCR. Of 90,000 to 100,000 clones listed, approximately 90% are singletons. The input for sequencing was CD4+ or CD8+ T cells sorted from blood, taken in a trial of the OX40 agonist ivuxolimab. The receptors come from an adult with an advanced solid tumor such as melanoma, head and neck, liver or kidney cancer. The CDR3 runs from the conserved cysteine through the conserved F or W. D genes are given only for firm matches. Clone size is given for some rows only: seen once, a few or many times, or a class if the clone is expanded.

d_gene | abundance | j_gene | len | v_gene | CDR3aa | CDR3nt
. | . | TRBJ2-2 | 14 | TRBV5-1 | CASSLQGSAGELFF | TGCGCCAGCAGCTTACAGGGATCTGCCGGGGAGCTGTTTTTT
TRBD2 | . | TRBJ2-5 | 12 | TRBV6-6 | CASSSSGETQYF | TGTGCCAGCTCTTCTAGCGGGGAGACCCAGTACTTC
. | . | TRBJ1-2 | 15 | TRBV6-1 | CASSEATRPWNGYTF | TGTGCCAGCAGTGAAGCCACCCGGCCTTGGAATGGCTACACCTTC
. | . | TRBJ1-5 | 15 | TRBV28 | CASSLPRRGNQPQHF | TGTGCCAGCAGTTTACCCAGACGTGGCAATCAGCCCCAGCATTTT
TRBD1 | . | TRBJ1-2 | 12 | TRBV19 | CASEGQAYGYTF | TGTGCCAGTGAGGGACAGGCGTATGGCTACACCTTC
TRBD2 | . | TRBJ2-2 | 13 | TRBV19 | CATKQGGTGELFF | TGTGCCACCAAGCAGGGAGGGACCGGGGAGCTGTTTTTT
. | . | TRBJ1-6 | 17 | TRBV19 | CASSIREWGRGNSPLHF | TGTGCCAGTAGTATACGAGAATGGGGGAGAGGCAATTCACCCCTCCACTTT
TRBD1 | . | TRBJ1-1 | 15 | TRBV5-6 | CASSFSGTGGTEAFF | TGTGCCAGCAGCTTCTCCGGGACAGGGGGAACTGAAGCTTTCTTT
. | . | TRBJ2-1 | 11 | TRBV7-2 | CASSPDNEQFF | TGTGCCAGCAGCCCCGACAATGAGCAGTTCTTC
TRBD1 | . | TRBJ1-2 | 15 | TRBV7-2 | CASSLAGQGAYGYTF | TGTGCCAGCAGCTTAGCAGGACAGGGGGCCTATGGCTACACCTTC
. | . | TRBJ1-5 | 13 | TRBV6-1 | CASRAGTNQPQHF | TGTGCCAGCAGGGCAGGGACTAATCAGCCCCAGCATTTT
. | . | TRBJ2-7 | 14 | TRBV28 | CASSLPNNGYEQYF | TGTGCCAGCAGTTTGCCCAACAACGGCTACGAGCAGTACTTC
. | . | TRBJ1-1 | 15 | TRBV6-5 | CASSSGTLLNTEAFF | TGTGCCAGCAGTTCCGGGACCCTTCTCAACACTGAAGCTTTCTTT
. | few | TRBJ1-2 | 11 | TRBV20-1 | CSAPMGESYTF | TGCAGTGCCCCTATGGGCGAAAGCTACACCTTC
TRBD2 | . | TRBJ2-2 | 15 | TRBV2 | CASTLLAKARGELFF | TGTGCCAGCACCTTACTAGCGAAAGCTAGGGGGGAGCTGTTTTTT
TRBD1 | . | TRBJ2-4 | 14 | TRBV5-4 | CASSIQGTGYIQYF | TGTGCCAGCAGCATCCAGGGGACAGGGTACATTCAGTACTTC
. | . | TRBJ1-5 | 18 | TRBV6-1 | CASSERMDSSFSNQPQHF | TGTGCCAGCAGTGAAAGGATGGACAGTTCGTTCAGCAATCAGCCCCAGCATTTT
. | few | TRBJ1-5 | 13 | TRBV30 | CAWSGGAGQPQHF | TGTGCCTGGAGTGGAGGGGCCGGGCAGCCCCAGCATTTT
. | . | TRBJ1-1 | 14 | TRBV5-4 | CASTNGGRGTEAFF | TGTGCCAGCACGAACGGGGGGCGAGGGACTGAAGCTTTCTTT
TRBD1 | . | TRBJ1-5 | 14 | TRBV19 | CASSMTGMDQPQHF | TGTGCCAGTAGTATGACAGGGATGGATCAGCCCCAGCATTTT
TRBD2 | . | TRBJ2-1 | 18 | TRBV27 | CASRPGLAGGGSYNEQFF | TGTGCCAGCAGGCCGGGACTAGCGGGGGGTGGCTCCTACAATGAGCAGTTCTTC
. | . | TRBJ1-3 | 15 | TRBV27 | CASSSAGAKRDTIYF | TGTGCCAGCAGTTCCGCGGGGGCTAAGCGTGACACCATATATTTT
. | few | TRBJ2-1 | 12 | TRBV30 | CASPSDGNEQFF | TGTGCCTCCCCCAGCGACGGCAATGAGCAGTTCTTC
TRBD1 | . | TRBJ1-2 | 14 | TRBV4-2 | CASSVRQGAQGYTF | TGTGCCAGCAGCGTTAGACAGGGGGCCCAGGGCTACACCTTC
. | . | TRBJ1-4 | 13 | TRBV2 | CASGVLRREKLFF | TGTGCCAGCGGGGTACTGCGGAGAGAAAAACTGTTTTTT
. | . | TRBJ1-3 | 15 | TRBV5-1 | CASSPQPDSGNTIYF | TGCGCCAGCAGCCCGCAGCCAGACTCTGGAAACACCATATATTTT
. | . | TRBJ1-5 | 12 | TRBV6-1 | CASNMTEGAQHF | TGTGCCAGCAATATGACAGAAGGGGCCCAGCATTTT
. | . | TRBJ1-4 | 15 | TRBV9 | CASSVGVATNEKLFF | TGTGCCAGCAGCGTAGGCGTCGCAACTAATGAAAAACTGTTTTTT
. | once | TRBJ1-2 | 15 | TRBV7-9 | CASKTRTGGGSGYTF | TGTGCCAGCAAAACTCGAACGGGCGGGGGCTCCGGCTACACCTTC
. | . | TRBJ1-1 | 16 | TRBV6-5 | CASSYFWTDMNTEAFF | TGTGCCAGCAGTTACTTTTGGACGGACATGAACACTGAAGCTTTCTTT
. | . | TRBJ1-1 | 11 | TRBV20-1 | CSLPMNTEAFF | TGCAGTCTACCAATGAACACTGAAGCTTTCTTT
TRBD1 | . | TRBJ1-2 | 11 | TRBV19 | CASGQGFGYTF | TGTGCCAGCGGACAGGGTTTTGGCTACACCTTC
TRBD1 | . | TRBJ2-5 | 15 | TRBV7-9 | CASSGQGVPGETQYF | TGTGCCAGCAGCGGACAGGGGGTACCCGGAGAGACCCAGTACTTC
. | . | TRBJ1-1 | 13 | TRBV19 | CASNNRQNTEAFF | TGTGCCAGTAATAACAGGCAGAACACTGAAGCTTTCTTT
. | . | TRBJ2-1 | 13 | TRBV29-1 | CSVTWNRNNEQFF | TGCAGCGTCACGTGGAATAGGAACAATGAGCAGTTCTTC
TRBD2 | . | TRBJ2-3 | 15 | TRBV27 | CASRAGTSGKDTQYF | TGTGCCAGCAGGGCCGGGACTAGCGGGAAAGATACGCAGTATTTT
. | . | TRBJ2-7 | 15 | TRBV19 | CASSIDGGPSNEQYF | TGTGCCAGTAGTATAGATGGCGGTCCCTCCAACGAGCAGTACTTC
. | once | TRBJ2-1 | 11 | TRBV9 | CASGDYNEQFF | TGTGCCAGCGGAGACTACAATGAGCAGTTCTTC
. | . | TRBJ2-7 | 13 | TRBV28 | CASREGASYEQYF | TGTGCCAGCAGAGAGGGAGCCTCCTACGAGCAGTACTTC
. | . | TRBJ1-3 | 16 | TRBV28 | CASSSSPRFSGNTIYF | TGTGCCAGCAGTTCATCCCCAAGATTCTCTGGAAACACCATATATTTT
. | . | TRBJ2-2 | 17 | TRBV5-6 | CASSPGAGRRNTGELFF | TGTGCCAGCAGCCCCGGGGCGGGACGGAGGAACACCGGGGAGCTGTTTTTT
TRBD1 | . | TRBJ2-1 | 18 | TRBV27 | CASRPGQGASGSTVEQFF | TGTGCCAGCCGCCCGGGACAGGGGGCTAGCGGGAGCACGGTTGAGCAGTTCTTC
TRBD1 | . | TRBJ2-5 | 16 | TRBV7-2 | CASSFQQGEKGETQYF | TGTGCCAGCAGCTTCCAACAGGGGGAGAAGGGAGAGACCCAGTACTTC
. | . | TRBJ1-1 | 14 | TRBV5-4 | CASSLERGNTEAFF | TGTGCCAGCAGCTTGGAAAGGGGGAACACTGAAGCTTTCTTT
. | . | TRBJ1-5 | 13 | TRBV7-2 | CASSLLGRQPQHF | TGTGCCAGCAGCTTACTGGGACGGCAGCCCCAGCATTTT
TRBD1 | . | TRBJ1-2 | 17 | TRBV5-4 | CASTARQGGAISYGYTF | TGTGCCAGCACCGCACGACAAGGGGGCGCAATCAGCTATGGCTACACCTTC
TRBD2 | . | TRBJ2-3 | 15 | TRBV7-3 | CASSSGLAGTDTQYF | TGTGCCAGCAGCTCGGGACTAGCGGGCACAGATACGCAGTATTTT
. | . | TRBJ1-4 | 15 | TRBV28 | CASSPSPGLNEKLFF | TGTGCCAGCAGTCCCTCCCCCGGATTGAATGAAAAACTGTTTTTT
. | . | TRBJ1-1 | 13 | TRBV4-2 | CASSQEMNTEAFF | TGTGCCAGCAGCCAAGAGATGAACACTGAAGCTTTCTTT
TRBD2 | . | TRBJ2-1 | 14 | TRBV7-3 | CASSSGLGRNEQFF | TGTGCCAGCAGCTCCGGACTAGGACGGAATGAGCAGTTCTTC
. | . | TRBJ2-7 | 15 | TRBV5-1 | CASSLAQPGQYEQYF | TGCGCCAGCAGCTTGGCCCAGCCAGGGCAGTACGAGCAGTACTTC
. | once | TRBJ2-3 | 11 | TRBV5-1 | CASRLSDTQYF | TGCGCCAGCAGGTTGTCAGATACGCAGTATTTT
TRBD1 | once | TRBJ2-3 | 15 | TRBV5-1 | CASRASVQGKDTQYF | TGCGCCAGCAGAGCTTCGGTACAGGGGAAAGATACGCAGTATTTT
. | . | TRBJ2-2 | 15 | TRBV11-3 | CASSGGSSNTGELFF | TGTGCCAGCAGCGGGGGGTCCTCTAACACCGGGGAGCTGTTTTTT
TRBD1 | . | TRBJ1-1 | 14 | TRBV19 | CASSTRTGFTQAFF | TGTGCCAGTAGTACTCGGACAGGCTTCACGCAAGCTTTCTTT
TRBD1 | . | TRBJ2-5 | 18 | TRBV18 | CASSPRAPTGEIHETQYF | TGTGCCAGCTCACCTAGGGCCCCGACAGGGGAAATTCACGAGACCCAGTACTTC
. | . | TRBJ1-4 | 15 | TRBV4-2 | CASSPGQTTNEKLFF | TGTGCCAGCAGCCCAGGACAGACAACTAATGAAAAACTGTTTTTT
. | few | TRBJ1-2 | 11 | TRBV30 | CACTNNYGYTF | TGTGCCTGCACGAACAACTATGGCTACACCTTC
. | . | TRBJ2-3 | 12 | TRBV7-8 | CASSFSTDTQYF | TGTGCCAGCAGCTTCAGCACAGATACGCAGTATTTT
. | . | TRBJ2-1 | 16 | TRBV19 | CASRPSTTPPFPPQFF | TGTGCCAGTAGGCCCAGTACCACTCCCCCGTTCCCCCCACAGTTCTTC